These 11 T cell receptor beta chains share one sample of origin, sequenced in a study of shared clonotypes between healthy human individuals (dated by TCRdb to the early 2020s). The library came from the immunoSEQ multiplex PCR assay. The source is immuneACCESS, and TCRdb retained only in-frame sequences with V and J called. Part of the clones is not carried over; for the studies checked, unresolved V genes explain less than half of this, and the remainder is unexplained. The sample yields 550,000 to 700,000 clones; roughly 73% were counted once. The ten largest clones take up around 2% of the sample. Sequencing was performed on memory CD4+ T cells sorted from blood. The sample's cell subset or site, from its label and the paper: CD45RA-negative fraction. Receptor source: a woman aged 25 to 39 in good health.

V usage is TRBV4-2 and J usage is TRBJ2-5; no clear D. V was clipped by 1 base and J by 1 base, with 10 bases between them. This CDR3 has 15 residues. Germline CDR1 and CDR2: LGHNA and YNFKEQ. Written as DNA, the CDR3 is TGTGCCAGCAGCCAAGTATCAACCCGCCAAGAGACCCAGTACTTC. It yields the protein CASSQVSTRQETQYF.

This clone appeared once. This rearrangement joins TRBV7-2 to TRBJ2-7; 11 bases map to TRBD1. Germline values: CDR1 SGHTA, CDR2 FQGNSA. Losses at the gene ends were 5 bases for V and 4 bases for J; bases not matched to a gene: 13. The CDR3 totals 17 residues. CDR3 nucleotide sequence: TGTGCCAGCAGCCCAAACCGATTGGGACAGGGGGAATACGAGCAGTACTTC. Translated: CASSPNRLGQGEYEQYF. Based on the CDR3 plus reference TRBV7-2 and TRBJ2-7, the full variable domain is GAGVSQSPSNKVTEKGKDVELRCDPISGHTALYWYRQSLGQGLEFLIYFQGNSAPDKSGLPSDRFSAERTGGSVSTLTIQRTQQEDSAVYLCASSPNRLGQGEYEQYFGPGTRLTVT.

The chain couples TRBV11-2 to TRBJ2-3; D is perhaps TRBD2 (5 bases). CDR3 length equals 15 residues. Germline V CDR1 and CDR2: SGHAT, FQNNGV. Trimming shortened V by 5 bases and J by 0 bases, and 12 bases separated the two germline ends. The CDR3 is CASSVGVHSTDTQYF. The CDR3 DNA is TGTGCCAGCAGCGTCGGGGTCCATAGCACAGATACGCAGTATTTT.

The genes are TRBV5-5 and TRBJ1-5; TRBD1 matches at 7 bases. CDR1 and CDR2 (germline): SGHKS, YYEKEE (reference sequence). The CDR3 is made up of 16 amino acids. V was clipped by 0 bases and J by 3 bases; unmatched bases: 6. The CDR3 spells CASSLGDRAFNQPQHF. Here the CDR3 DNA reads TGTGCCAGCAGCTTGGGCGACAGGGCTTTCAATCAGCCCCAGCATTTT. Drawing the rest from reference TRBV5-5 and TRBJ1-5, the complete variable domain is DAGVTQSPTHLIKTRGQQVTLRCSPISGHKSVSWYQQVLGQGPQFIFQYYEKEERGRGNFPDRFSARQFPNYSSELNVNALLLGDSALYLCASSLGDRAFNQPQHFGDGTRLSIL.

This chain connects TRBV6-1 to TRBJ2-7; D gene uncertain. Germline lookup yields CDR1 MNHNS and CDR2 SASEGT. The V end was cut by 7 bases, the J end by 3 bases, with 16 bases between. CDR3 length: 14 residues. CDR3 nucleotides: TGTGCCAGCATTCCGGGCAGCGTTGTCTACGAGCAGTACTTC. Amino acid sequence: CASIPGSVVYEQYF.

About this clone: Other DNA sequences in the sample encode the same CDR3. The chain links TRBV5-5 to TRBJ2-7, with D unresolved. V lost 1 base to trimming and J lost 1 base, with 6 bases between them. CDR1 and CDR2 (germline): SGHKS, YYEKEE (reference sequence). The CDR3 contains 13 residues. The CDR3 sequence is CASSLYGSYEQYF. CDR3 DNA sequence: TGTGCCAGCAGCTTGTACGGGTCCTACGAGCAGTACTTC. The full variable domain, rest sourced from reference TRBV5-5 and TRBJ2-7, is DAGVTQSPTHLIKTRGQQVTLRCSPISGHKSVSWYQQVLGQGPQFIFQYYEKEERGRGNFPDRFSARQFPNYSSELNVNALLLGDSALYLCASSLYGSYEQYFGPGTRLTVT.

The chain uses TRBV29-1 and TRBJ2-1, with 8 bases lining up with TRBD2. Losses at the gene ends were 5 bases for V and 4 bases for J; bases not matched to a gene: 10. CDR3 length equals 15 residues. CDR1 is SQVTM, CDR2 ANQGSEA, per germline. The CDR3 DNA reads as TGCAGCGTTAGAAAAGGGACTAGTAGTTACAATGAGCAGTTCTTC. Translating it yields CSVRKGTSSYNEQFF.

The chain uses TRBV6-5 and TRBJ2-2, with D unclear. The CDR3 extends over 13 amino acids. The germline V and J ends were trimmed by 2 bases and 5 bases, with 6 bases remaining between them. The germline V gene encodes CDR1 MNHEY and CDR2 SVGAGI. The CDR3 DNA reads as TGTGCCAGCAGTTACCGGCAGACCGGGGAGCTGTTTTTT. Encoded protein: CASSYRQTGELFF.

The chain joins TRBV30 to TRBJ2-7; 9 nucleotides align to TRBD2. The germline V gene has CDR1 GTSNPN and CDR2 SVGIG (reference sequence). CDR3 length equals 14 residues. The ends lost 6 bases at V and 2 bases at J; junction bases unmatched: 8. The CDR3 sequence is CACPTTSGPYEQYF. CDR3 DNA sequence: TGTGCCTGCCCGACGACTAGCGGCCCCTACGAGCAGTACTTC.

This clone was observed a single time. The chain carries TRBV7-2 and TRBJ2-3; D unresolved. This CDR3 spans 15 amino acids. Trimming took 5 bases from V and 2 from J, leaving 14 bases between them. Germline assignment: CDR1 SGHTA and CDR2 FQGNSA. The CDR3: CASSPTGVNTDTQYF. CDR3 coding DNA: TGTGCCAGCAGCCCAACGGGCGTTAACACAGATACGCAGTATTTT.

The genes are TRBV10-3 and TRBJ2-7; 16 bases align to TRBD2. The length of the CDR3 is 16 residues. V dropped 6 bases and J dropped 5; count of bases not matched to a gene: 7. CDR1 ENHRY and CDR2 SYGVKD come from the germline V gene. CDR3 loop: CAIRGTSGRAGDEQYF. For the CDR3, the DNA is TGTGCCATCAGAGGGACTAGCGGGAGGGCCGGGGACGAGCAGTACTTC.